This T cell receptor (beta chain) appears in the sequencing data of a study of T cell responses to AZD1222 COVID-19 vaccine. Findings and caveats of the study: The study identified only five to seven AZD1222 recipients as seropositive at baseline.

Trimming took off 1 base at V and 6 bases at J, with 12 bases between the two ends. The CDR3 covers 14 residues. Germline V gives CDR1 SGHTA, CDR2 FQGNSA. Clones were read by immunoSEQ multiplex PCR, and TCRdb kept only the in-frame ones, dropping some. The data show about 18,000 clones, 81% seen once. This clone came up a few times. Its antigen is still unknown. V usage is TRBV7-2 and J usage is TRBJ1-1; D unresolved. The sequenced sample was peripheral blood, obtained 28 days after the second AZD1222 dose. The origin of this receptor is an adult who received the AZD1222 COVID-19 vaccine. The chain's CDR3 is CASSLGRASPEAFF. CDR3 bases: TGTGCCAGCAGCTTAGGTAGGGCGAGCCCTGAAGCTTTCTTT. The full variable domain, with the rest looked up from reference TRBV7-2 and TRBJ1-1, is GAGVSQSPSNKVTEKGKDVELRCDPISGHTALYWYRQSLGQGLEFLIYFQGNSAPDKSGLPSDRFSAERTGGSVSTLTIQRTQQEDSAVYLCASSLGRASPEAFFGQGTRLTVV.